The 20 T cell receptor beta chains listed next were all sequenced from one sample in a study of blood T cell repertoires in COVID-19 (dated by TCRdb to about 2020). Receptor amplification or capture employed the immunoSEQ multiplex PCR assay. Entries here come from immuneACCESS through TCRdb and include only in-frame sequences with V and J called. Some clones fail to appear in such tables; in the studies checked, an unresolved V gene covers under half of the shortfall, and the cause of the remainder is unknown. The sample table shows 150,000 or so clones, and 70% to 90% are seen once. The top ten hold about 9.3% of the sample. Sequences were obtained from peripheral blood. The receptors stem from a man aged 50 or older with acute or convalescent COVID-19.

V and J are TRBV6-6 and TRBJ1-1; 9 bases map to TRBD1. Looked up from germline, CDR1 is MNHNY and CDR2 is SVGAGI (reference sequence). Losses at the gene ends were 2 bases for V and 6 bases for J; bases not matched to a gene: 4. The CDR3 length is 14 residues. The CDR3 coding sequence is TGTGCCAGCAGTTACCCGGGACAGGGCCCTGAAGCTTTCTTT. Its protein is CASSYPGQGPEAFF.

In this sample, this clone turned up a few times. This chain joins TRBV7-2 and TRBJ2-1; D is perhaps TRBD2 (5 bases). The CDR3 loop spans 14 amino acids. Germline V CDR1 and CDR2: SGHTA, FQGNSA. The germline V and J ends were trimmed by 7 bases and 8 bases, with 18 bases remaining between them. In DNA form, the CDR3 reads TGTGCCAGCATGGGGTCTCGTGGAGGTGATGAGCAGTTCTTC. This gives the protein CASMGSRGGDEQFF.

This chain uses TRBV5-5 with TRBJ1-2; 8 bases are a match to TRBD1. There are 15 residues in the CDR3. CDR1 SGHKS and CDR2 YYEKEE come from the germline V gene (reference sequence). The junction had 12 bases not matched to a gene; V was cut back by 4 bases and J by 7 bases. This chain's CDR3 is CASSERHRTGSGYTF. The CDR3 region has the DNA TGTGCCAGCAGCGAGCGGCATCGGACAGGGTCTGGCTACACCTTC.

The chain joins TRBV9 to TRBJ2-7; D call uncertain. V was clipped by 0 bases and J by 7 bases, with 17 bases between them. Germline CDR1 and CDR2: SGDLS and YYNGEE. The CDR3 spans 15 residues. The DNA of the CDR3 is TGTGCCAGCAGCGTAGAACCTGGGCGAACAAGGGAGCAGTACTTC. The encoded protein is CASSVEPGRTREQYF. The full variable domain, its missing parts supplied by reference TRBV9 and TRBJ2-7, is DSGVTQTPKHLITATGQRVTLRCSPRSGDLSVYWYQQSLDQGLQFLIQYYNGEERAKGNILERFSAQQFPDLHSELNLSSLELGDSALYFCASSVEPGRTREQYFGPGTRLTVT.

The chain links TRBV5-1 to TRBJ2-1; possible D gene TRBD2, 5 bases. CDR1 and CDR2 (germline): SGHRS, YFSETQ. V was pared by 2 bases and J by 1 base, with 10 bases between. This CDR3 contains 15 residues. The CDR3 DNA is TGCGCCAGCAGCTTAGCGGTAGGATCCTACAATGAGCAGTTCTTC. Protein product: CASSLAVGSYNEQFF.

J is TRBJ1-1 and V is TRBV29-1; no reliable D call. Trimming took 7 bases from V and 1 from J, leaving 7 bases between them. The CDR3 length is 11 residues. CDR1 SQVTM and CDR2 ANQGSEA come from the germline V gene. CDR3 nucleotide sequence: TGCAGCGCCGGGTCGAACACTGAAGCTTTCTTT. Protein product: CSAGSNTEAFF.

This clone has a single count. The chain uses TRBV2 and TRBJ2-7, with D unresolved. Germline V gene sequence: CDR1 SNHLY, CDR2 FYNNEI. Trimming removed 4 bases from V and 0 bases from J, with 4 bases in between. This CDR3 is built from 12 residues. This CDR3 reads CASSGLSYEQYF. As DNA, the CDR3 is TGTGCCAGCAGTGGGCTCTCCTACGAGCAGTACTTC. The complete variable domain, with remaining parts taken from reference TRBV2 and TRBJ2-7, reads EPEVTQTPSHQVTQMGQEVILRCVPISNHLYFYWYRQILGQKVEFLVSFYNNEISEKSEIFDDQFSVERPDGSNFTLKIRSTKLEDSAMYFCASSGLSYEQYFGPGTRLTVT.

The chain couples TRBV2 to TRBJ1-5; D call uncertain. The CDR3 consists of 13 residues. The V and J ends lost 0 bases and 11 bases respectively, with 11 bases between them. The germline CDR1 and CDR2 sequences are SNHLY and FYNNEI. The CDR3 reads CASSEAPLSAQHF. The CDR3 coding sequence is TGTGCCAGCAGTGAAGCCCCGCTTTCGGCCCAGCATTTT. Based on the CDR3 plus reference TRBV2 and TRBJ1-5, the full variable domain is EPEVTQTPSHQVTQMGQEVILRCVPISNHLYFYWYRQILGQKVEFLVSFYNNEISEKSEIFDDQFSVERPDGSNFTLKIRSTKLEDSAMYFCASSEAPLSAQHFGDGTRLSIL.

The gene calls are TRBV5-1 and TRBJ1-2; 9 bases fit TRBD1. Germline CDR1 is SGHRS and CDR2 is YFSETQ. This CDR3 contains 13 residues. Trimming cost V 4 bases and J 6 bases; bases outside gene matches: 4. This CDR3 reads CASSMTGGDGYTF. CDR3 bases: TGCGCCAGCAGCATGACAGGGGGTGATGGCTACACCTTC. Together with reference TRBV5-1 and TRBJ1-2, the CDR3 gives the full variable domain: KAGVTQTPRYLIKTRGQQVTLSCSPISGHRSVSWYQQTPGQGLQFLFEYFSETQRNKGNFPGRFSGRQFSNSRSEMNVSTLELGDSALYLCASSMTGGDGYTFGSGTRLTVV.

V is TRBV6-2 or TRBV6-3 and J is TRBJ2-3; TRBD2 might be the D (6 bases). With 2 bases removed from V and 3 bases from J, the gap between germline ends came to 18 bases. In germline, CDR1 is MNHEY, CDR2 SVGEGT. The CDR3 sequence is 17 residues long. For the CDR3, the DNA is TGTGCCAGCAGTTACGAAAGCCGGCGGGACCCTACAGATACGCAGTATTTT. The encoded protein is CASSYESRRDPTDTQYF.

This chain connects TRBV18 to TRBJ2-7, with D possibly matching TRBD2 (5 bases). The V gene lost 2 bases and the J gene lost 7 bases, with 12 bases spanning the gap. The germline V gene encodes CDR1 KGHSH and CDR2 LQKENI. The CDR3 runs 13 residues. The CDR3 DNA follows: TGTGCCAGCTCACCAGTTGAGGGTGGGGAGCAGTACTTC. Its translation: CASSPVEGGEQYF.

The chain combines TRBV5-1 with TRBJ1-2, with 8 bases that match TRBD1. Losses at the gene ends were 4 bases for V and 1 base for J; bases not matched to a gene: 6. Germline values: CDR1 SGHRS, CDR2 YFSETQ. The CDR3 covers 15 residues. CDR3 loop: CASSADREFNYGYTF. The CDR3, as DNA: TGCGCCAGCAGCGCGGACAGGGAATTTAACTATGGCTACACCTTC.

This clone has just a few counts. V usage is TRBV28 and J usage is TRBJ2-1; tentatively, D is TRBD1 (6 bases). V was shortened by 7 bases and J by 3 bases, with 16 bases between the two germline ends. The CDR3 is 15 amino acids. CDR1 is MDHEN, CDR2 SYDVKM, per germline. DNA of the CDR3: TGTGCCAGCACGGACAGTGGCTCGGTCTACAATGAGCAGTTCTTC. As protein: CASTDSGSVYNEQFF.

J is TRBJ2-2 and V is TRBV5-1; the match to TRBD1 covers 11 bases. The V and J ends lost 5 bases and 6 bases, in that order; junction bases with no gene match: 9. Germline V CDR1 and CDR2: SGHRS, YFSETQ. This CDR3 has 16 amino acids. The CDR3 nucleotides are TGCGCCAGCAGTTCTGGACAGGGGGCTTTGTCCGGGGAGCTGTTTTTT. This translates into CASSSGQGALSGELFF. Full variable domain (missing parts from reference TRBV5-1 and TRBJ2-2): KAGVTQTPRYLIKTRGQQVTLSCSPISGHRSVSWYQQTPGQGLQFLFEYFSETQRNKGNFPGRFSGRQFSNSRSEMNVSTLELGDSALYLCASSSGQGALSGELFFGEGSRLTVL.

The V and J genes are TRBV7-2 and TRBJ2-1, with 10 nucleotides matching TRBD2. J was trimmed by 2 bases and V by 1 base; bases with no gene match: 5. Germline V gene sequence: CDR1 SGHTA, CDR2 FQGNSA. The CDR3 covers 17 residues. In DNA form, the CDR3 reads TGTGCCAGCAGCTTAGGGGGGAGCGGGAGGGCCTACAATGAGCAGTTCTTC. Its translation is CASSLGGSGRAYNEQFF.

The chain employs TRBV19 and TRBJ2-7; perhaps TRBD2 as D (6 bases). Germline CDR1 is LNHDA and CDR2 is SQIVND (reference sequence). The V end lost 5 bases, the J end lost 2 bases, and 13 bases lay between the germline ends. The CDR3 is made up of 14 amino acids. Here the CDR3 reads CASSLRGMTYEQYF. As DNA, the CDR3 is TGTGCCAGTAGTCTCCGGGGGATGACCTACGAGCAGTACTTC.

The gene calls are TRBV28 and TRBJ1-2; unclear D gene. V lost 4 bases and J 3 bases, leaving 15 bases between the germline ends. This CDR3 is 15 amino acids long. Germline loops: CDR1 MDHEN, CDR2 SYDVKM. CDR3 nucleotide sequence: TGTGCCAGCAGTTCCCCGGGAGGTCGTGACTATGGCTACACCTTC. This codes for CASSSPGGRDYGYTF.

The J gene is TRBJ2-1, the V gene TRBV27, with 12 positions matching TRBD2. The J segment lost 7 bases and the V segment lost 5 bases, leaving 9 bases of the junction unmatched. Germline V gives CDR1 MNHEY, CDR2 SMNVEV (reference sequence). The CDR3 covers 16 residues. The CDR3 sequence: CASSPIGLAGSNEQFF. As DNA, the CDR3 is TGTGCCAGCAGTCCGATCGGACTAGCGGGAAGTAATGAGCAGTTCTTC.

J is TRBJ1-1 and V is TRBV3-1 (or the pseudogene TRBV3-2); 7 bases are a match to TRBD1. CDR1 LGHDT and CDR2 YNNKEL come from the germline V gene (reference sequence). Trimming cost V 4 bases and J 6 bases; bases outside gene matches: 8. This CDR3 has 14 amino acids. This CDR3 is CASSLQSGTAEAFF. DNA of the CDR3: TGTGCCAGCAGCCTTCAGTCCGGGACAGCTGAAGCTTTCTTT.

The chain joins TRBV4-2 to TRBJ2-5; 8 bases line up with TRBD1. The germline V gene has CDR1 LGHNA and CDR2 YNFKEQ. The CDR3 spans 15 residues. V dropped 1 base and J dropped 5; count of bases not matched to a gene: 6. CDR3 nucleotide sequence: TGTGCCAGCAGCCAAGCCGACAGGGGAGCGGAGACCCAGTACTTC. Protein sequence: CASSQADRGAETQYF.